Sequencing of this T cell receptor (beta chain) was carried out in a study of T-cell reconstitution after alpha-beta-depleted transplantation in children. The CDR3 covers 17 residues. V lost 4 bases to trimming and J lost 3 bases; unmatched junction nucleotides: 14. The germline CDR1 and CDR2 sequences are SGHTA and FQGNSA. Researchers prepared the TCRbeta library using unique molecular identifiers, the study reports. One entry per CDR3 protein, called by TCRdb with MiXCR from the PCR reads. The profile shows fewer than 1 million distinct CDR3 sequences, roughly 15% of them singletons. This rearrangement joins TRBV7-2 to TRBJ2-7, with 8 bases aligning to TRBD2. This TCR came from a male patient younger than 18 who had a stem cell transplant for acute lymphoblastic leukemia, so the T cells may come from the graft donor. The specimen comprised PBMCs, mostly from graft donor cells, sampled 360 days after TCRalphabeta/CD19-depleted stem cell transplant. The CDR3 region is CASSSRRGLAGLYEQYF. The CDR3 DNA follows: TGTGCCAGCAGCTCTCGTAGAGGGCTAGCGGGCCTCTACGAGCAGTACTTC.